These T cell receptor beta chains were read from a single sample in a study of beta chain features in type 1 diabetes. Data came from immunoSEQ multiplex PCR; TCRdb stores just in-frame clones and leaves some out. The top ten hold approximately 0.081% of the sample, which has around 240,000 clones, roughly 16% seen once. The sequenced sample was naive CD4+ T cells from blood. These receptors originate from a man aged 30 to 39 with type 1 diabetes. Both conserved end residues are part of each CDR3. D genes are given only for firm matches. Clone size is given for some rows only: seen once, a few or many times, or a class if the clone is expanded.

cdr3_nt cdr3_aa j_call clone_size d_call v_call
TGCAGCGTTGGCTACGGGGAGCTGTTTTTT CSVGYGELFF TRBJ2-2 few - TRBV29-1
TGTGCCAGCTCACCTAACGAGGAGACCCAGTACTTC CASSPNEETQYF TRBJ2-5 - - TRBV18
TGTGCCATCAGTGGCGGGTTGGGTGAGCAGTTCTTC CAISGGLGEQFF TRBJ2-1 - - TRBV10-3
TGTGCCAGCAGTACACGGGAGAAAGAAGAGCAGTTCTTC CASSTREKEEQFF TRBJ2-1 few - TRBV6-1
TGCGCCAGCTCATTGCTTTACCAAGAGACCCAGTACTTC CASSLLYQETQYF TRBJ2-5 few - TRBV4-1
TGTGCCAGCAGTTTTGCCGGCAGGGGTGAGACCCAGTACTTC CASSFAGRGETQYF TRBJ2-5 few - TRBV28
TGTGCCAGCAGCCGCCAGGCTAGCGGGAGTGTGGATACGCAGTATTTT CASSRQASGSVDTQYF TRBJ2-3 few TRBD2 TRBV4-2
TGTGCCAGCAGTATTCGAGAGGCTCGAGAGACCCAGTACTTC CASSIREARETQYF TRBJ2-5 - - TRBV7-2
TGCAGCGTTGCAAAATACAGGGACACCGGGGAGCTGTTTTTT CSVAKYRDTGELFF TRBJ2-2 few - TRBV29-1
TGCGCCAGCAGCCCGGGACAGGGCTCTGGGGCCAACGTCCTGACTTTC CASSPGQGSGANVLTF TRBJ2-6 - TRBD1 TRBV23-1
TGTGCCAGCAGTGATGCACAGCCTAATGAAAAACTGTTTTTT CASSDAQPNEKLFF TRBJ1-4 - - TRBV25-1
TGCGCCAGCAGCCAAGGGACAGGGGGCGCCGGTCCACAGTTCTTC CASSQGTGGAGPQFF TRBJ2-1 - TRBD1 TRBV5-1
TGCAGCGTTGGAGGGACAGGGATACTGTTTTTT CSVGGTGILFF TRBJ1-4 - TRBD1 TRBV29-1
TGTGCCTGGCGTGGGGGCGCAGATACGCAGTATTTT CAWRGGADTQYF TRBJ2-3 few - TRBV30
TGTGCCATTCGGACAGACTCTAACTATGGCTACACCTTC CAIRTDSNYGYTF TRBJ1-2 - - TRBV10-3
TGTGCCAGCAGTTTAGGGGGTGTGGAGACCCAGTACTTC CASSLGGVETQYF TRBJ2-5 - - TRBV28
TGTGCCAGCAGCGTAGGGCCTGGCGAGACCCAGTACTTC CASSVGPGETQYF TRBJ2-5 few - TRBV9
TGTGCCACCAGCAGTGGGGACAGAAGGCCCCAGCATTTT CATSSGDRRPQHF TRBJ1-5 few TRBD1 TRBV15
TGTGCCTGGAGAGGGGGCCCAGCGTCAGATACGCAGTATTTT CAWRGGPASDTQYF TRBJ2-3 few TRBD1 TRBV30
TGTGCCAGCTCACCGGCCAGGGATTACGAGCAGTACTTC CASSPARDYEQYF TRBJ2-7 - - TRBV18
TGCAGCGTCGCTCCCAGGGCAGCTAACTATGGCTACACCTTC CSVAPRAANYGYTF TRBJ1-2 few - TRBV29-1
TGTGCCAGCAGTGAACTGCTCATGGATGGCTACACCTTC CASSELLMDGYTF TRBJ1-2 few - TRBV6-1
TGTGCCAGCAGTGGACTGGGCTACAATGAGCAGTTCTTC CASSGLGYNEQFF TRBJ2-1 few - TRBV2
TGCAGCGTTCCGGATCCTTGGGGCGATACGCAGTATTTT CSVPDPWGDTQYF TRBJ2-3 few - TRBV29-1
TGCGCCAGCAGCTCCCTTGGGGCTACCCGGGAGGTGATGCTGAGCTCCTACAATGAGCAGTTCTTC CASSSLGATREVMLSSYNEQFF TRBJ2-1 - TRBD2 TRBV5-1
TGTGCCAGCAGCGTAGATCCAGGGCCTATCTATGGCTACACCTTC CASSVDPGPIYGYTF TRBJ1-2 - - TRBV9
TGCAGCGTTGATGGGTACAGGGCTGGAAACACCATATATTTT CSVDGYRAGNTIYF TRBJ1-3 few - TRBV29-1
TGTGCCTGGGTACAGCTTTCTGGAAACACCATATATTTT CAWVQLSGNTIYF TRBJ1-3 - - TRBV30
TGCAGCGTTGATAGCTCTGGAAACACCATATATTTT CSVDSSGNTIYF TRBJ1-3 - - TRBV29-1
TGTGCCAGCAGAGCAGGGGAGGATGGCTACACCTTC CASRAGEDGYTF TRBJ1-2 few - TRBV28
TGTGCCGGGAGTGTGGGGACATATCAAAAACCTTACTACGAGCAGTACTTC CAGSVGTYQKPYYEQYF TRBJ2-7 few - TRBV30
TGTGCCAGCAGCCAAGACAGGGAGTGGGAGACCCAGTACTTC CASSQDREWETQYF TRBJ2-5 few TRBD1 TRBV7-2
TGTGCCAGCAGCTTATGGGGGAGCACAGATACGCAGTATTTT CASSLWGSTDTQYF TRBJ2-3 - - TRBV7-2
TGCAGCGTGACGCCGACAGGGAACACCGGGGAGCTGTTTTTT CSVTPTGNTGELFF TRBJ2-2 few - TRBV29-1
TGCAGTGCTAGAAACGAATACGAGCAGTACTTC CSARNEYEQYF TRBJ2-7 - - TRBV20-1
TGTGCCAGCAGTACGGAACGGGGCACAGATACGCAGTATTTT CASSTERGTDTQYF TRBJ2-3 few - TRBV6-5
TGTGCCAGCAGCTTTGCAGGCTCCTACAATGAGCAGTTCTTC CASSFAGSYNEQFF TRBJ2-1 - - TRBV7-9
TGTGCCTGGGGGACAGCCATGAACACTGAAGCTTTCTTT CAWGTAMNTEAFF TRBJ1-1 few TRBD1 TRBV30
TGCGCCAGCAGCCAGAGCACAGATACGCAGTATTTT CASSQSTDTQYF TRBJ2-3 - - TRBV5-1
TGTGCCAGCAGGCAGGAAGGATTGGGGTATGGCTACACCTTC CASRQEGLGYGYTF TRBJ1-2 - - TRBV6-6
TGTGCCAGTAGTAGAAATGGAGGGGACGGAGAGACCCAGTACTTC CASSRNGGDGETQYF TRBJ2-5 few - TRBV19
TGTGCCAGCAGCCCTACAAGTCGGGAGGCTAGCTCCTACAATGAGCAGTTCTTC CASSPTSREASSYNEQFF TRBJ2-1 - TRBD2 TRBV11-2
TGCGCCAGCAGCACAGAGGAAATTACCGGGGAGCTGTTTTTT CASSTEEITGELFF TRBJ2-2 few - TRBV4-1
TGCAGCGTTGAATCCTCTGGGGCCAACGTCCTGACTTTC CSVESSGANVLTF TRBJ2-6 - - TRBV29-1
TGTGCCAGCAGCCCCACGACGGGGAGGGAAGAGACCCAGTACTTC CASSPTTGREETQYF TRBJ2-5 - TRBD2 TRBV2
TGTGCCAGCAAAGGGGTAGCACCGAACACCGGGGAGCTGTTTTTT CASKGVAPNTGELFF TRBJ2-2 few - TRBV6-5
TGTGCCAGCAGCGCGTACCTTGTCTACGAGCAGTACTTC CASSAYLVYEQYF TRBJ2-7 few - TRBV7-2
TGTGCCAGCAGGAGAGGACAGAGCACAGATACGCAGTATTTT CASRRGQSTDTQYF TRBJ2-3 - - TRBV28
TGTGCCAGCAGTTTGACTACCGAACTAGCGGGAGGGCCGTATGAGCAGTTCTTC CASSLTTELAGGPYEQFF TRBJ2-1 - TRBD2 TRBV27
TGCAGCGTTGAGGGGCAGTTCAAAAACATTCAGTACTTC CSVEGQFKNIQYF TRBJ2-4 few - TRBV29-1
TGTGCCAGCTCACCACCCGGACAGGAGACCCAGTACTTC CASSPPGQETQYF TRBJ2-5 - - TRBV18
TGTGCCAGCGGGGGAGACGGCACTGAAGCTTTCTTT CASGGDGTEAFF TRBJ1-1 - - TRBV7-3
TGTGCCAGCAGCCAAGATGTTGGTAGGGGGCCAGATACGCAGTATTTT CASSQDVGRGPDTQYF TRBJ2-3 - TRBD1 TRBV14
TGTGCCACCAGCAGAGATAAGGGTTACGAGCAGTACTTC CATSRDKGYEQYF TRBJ2-7 few - TRBV15
TGCAGTGCTGCAGGGACCTACGAGCAGTACTTC CSAAGTYEQYF TRBJ2-7 few - TRBV20-1